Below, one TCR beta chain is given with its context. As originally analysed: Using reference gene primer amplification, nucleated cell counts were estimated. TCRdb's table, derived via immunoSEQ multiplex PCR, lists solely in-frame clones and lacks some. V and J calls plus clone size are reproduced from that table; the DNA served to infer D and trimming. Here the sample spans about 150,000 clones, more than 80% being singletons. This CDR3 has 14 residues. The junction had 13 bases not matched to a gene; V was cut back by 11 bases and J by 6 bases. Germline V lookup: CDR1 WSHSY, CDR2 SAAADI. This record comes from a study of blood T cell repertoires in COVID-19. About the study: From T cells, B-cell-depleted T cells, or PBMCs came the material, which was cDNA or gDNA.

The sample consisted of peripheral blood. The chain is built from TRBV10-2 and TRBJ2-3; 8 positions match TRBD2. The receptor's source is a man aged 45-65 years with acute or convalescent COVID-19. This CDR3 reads CAFSTSGGVDTQYF. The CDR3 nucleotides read TGCGCCTTCTCAACGAGCGGGGGTGTCGATACGCAGTATTTT.